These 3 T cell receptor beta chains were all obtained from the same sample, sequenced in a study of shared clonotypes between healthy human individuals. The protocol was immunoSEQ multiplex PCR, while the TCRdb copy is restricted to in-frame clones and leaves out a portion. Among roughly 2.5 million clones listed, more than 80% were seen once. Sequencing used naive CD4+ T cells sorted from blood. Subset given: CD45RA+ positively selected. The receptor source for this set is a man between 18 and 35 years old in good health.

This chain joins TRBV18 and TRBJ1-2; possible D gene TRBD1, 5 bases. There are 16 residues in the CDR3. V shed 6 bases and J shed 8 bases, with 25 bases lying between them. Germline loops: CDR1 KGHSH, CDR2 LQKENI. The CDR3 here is CASSLRDPPIGGGYTF. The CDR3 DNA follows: TGTGCCAGCTCCCTCCGGGACCCACCCATTGGGGGGGGCTACACCTTC.

The CDR3 protein is CASKAGLAGDTQYF. The CDR3 DNA reads as TGTGCCAGTAAGGCGGGACTAGCGGGAGATACGCAGTATTTT. The chain couples TRBV19 to TRBJ2-3; 12 nucleotides agree with TRBD2. There are 14 residues in the CDR3. The V gene's germline CDR1 is LNHDA and CDR2 SQIVND (reference sequence). V lost 7 bases, J lost 5 bases, and 4 bases stayed unmatched.

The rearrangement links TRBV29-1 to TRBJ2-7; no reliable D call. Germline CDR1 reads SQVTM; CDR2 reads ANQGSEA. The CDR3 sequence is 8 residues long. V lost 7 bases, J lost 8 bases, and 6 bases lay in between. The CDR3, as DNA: TGCAGCGAGTTAAAGCAGTACTTC. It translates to CSELKQYF.